This TCR beta chain was sequenced during a study of blood T cell repertoires in COVID-19. Study as a whole: The samples span acute and convalescent COVID-19 from the United States, Italy and Spain. The analysed material was cDNA or gDNA that came from T cells, B-cell-depleted T cells, or PBMCs.

The J segment lost 0 bases and the V segment lost 7 bases, leaving 9 bases of the junction unmatched. This CDR3 region has 16 residues. CDR1 and CDR2 (germline): SNHLY, FYNNEI. Per the study methods: Nucleated cell number was recorded as an estimate derived from reference gene primer amplification. Libraries were prepared by immunoSEQ multiplex PCR; TCRdb keeps only in-frame clonotypes and omits some of them. Clone size and the V and J calls come from that table; the DNA yielded D and trimming. The table records fewer than 200,000 clones, nearly 90% of them present only once. The chain is built from TRBV2 and TRBJ2-7, with 10 bases lining up with TRBD2. The TCR sequence derives from a young man who had recovered from COVID-19. Material for sequencing was peripheral blood. CDR3 nucleotide sequence: TGTGCCAGCATAGGAACTAGCGGGAAGAGCTCCTACGAGCAGTACTTC. Encoded protein: CASIGTSGKSSYEQYF. Full variable domain (outside the CDR3, taken from reference TRBV2 and TRBJ2-7): EPEVTQTPSHQVTQMGQEVILRCVPISNHLYFYWYRQILGQKVEFLVSFYNNEISEKSEIFDDQFSVERPDGSNFTLKIRSTKLEDSAMYFCASIGTSGKSSYEQYFGPGTRLTVT.